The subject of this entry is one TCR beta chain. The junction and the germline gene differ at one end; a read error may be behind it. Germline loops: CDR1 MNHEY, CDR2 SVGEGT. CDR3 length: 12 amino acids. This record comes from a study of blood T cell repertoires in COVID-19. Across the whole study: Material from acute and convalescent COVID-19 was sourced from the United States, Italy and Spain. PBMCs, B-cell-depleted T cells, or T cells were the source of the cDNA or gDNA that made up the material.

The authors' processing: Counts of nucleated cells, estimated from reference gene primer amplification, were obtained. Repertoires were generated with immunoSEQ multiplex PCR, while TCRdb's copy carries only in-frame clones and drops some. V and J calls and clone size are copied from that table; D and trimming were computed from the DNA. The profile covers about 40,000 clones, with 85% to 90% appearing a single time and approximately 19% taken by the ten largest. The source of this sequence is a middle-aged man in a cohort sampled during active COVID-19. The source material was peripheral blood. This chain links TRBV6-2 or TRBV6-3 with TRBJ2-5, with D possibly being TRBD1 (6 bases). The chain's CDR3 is CASSSGDTIKNF. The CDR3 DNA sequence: TGTGCCAGCAGTTCCGGGGACACCATAAAGAACTTC.